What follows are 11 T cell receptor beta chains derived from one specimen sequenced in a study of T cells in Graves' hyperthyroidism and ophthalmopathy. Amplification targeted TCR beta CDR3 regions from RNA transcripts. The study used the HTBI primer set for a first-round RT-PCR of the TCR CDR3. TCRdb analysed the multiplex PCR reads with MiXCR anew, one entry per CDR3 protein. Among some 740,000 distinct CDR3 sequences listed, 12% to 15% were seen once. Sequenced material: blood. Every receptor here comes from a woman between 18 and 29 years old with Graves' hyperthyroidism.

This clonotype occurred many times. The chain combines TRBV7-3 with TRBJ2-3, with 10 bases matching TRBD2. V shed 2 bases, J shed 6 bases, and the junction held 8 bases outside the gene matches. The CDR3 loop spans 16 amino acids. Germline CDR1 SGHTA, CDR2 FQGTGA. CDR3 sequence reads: CASSLGPSGGSDTQYF. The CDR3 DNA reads TGTGCCAGCAGCTTAGGGCCTAGCGGGGGCTCGGATACGCAGTATTTT. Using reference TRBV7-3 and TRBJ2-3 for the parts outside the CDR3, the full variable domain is GAGVSQTPSNKVTEKGKYVELRCDPISGHTALYWYRQSLGQGPEFLIYFQGTGAADDSGLPNDRFFAVRPEGSVSTLKIQRTERGDSAVYLCASSLGPSGGSDTQYFGPGTRLTVL.

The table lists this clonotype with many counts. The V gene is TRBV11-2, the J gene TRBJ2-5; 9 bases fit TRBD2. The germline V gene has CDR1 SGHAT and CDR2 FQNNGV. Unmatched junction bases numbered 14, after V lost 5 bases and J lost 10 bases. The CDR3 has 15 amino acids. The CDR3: CASSLLAGTTMYQYF. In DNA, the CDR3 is TGTGCCAGCAGCCTACTAGCGGGCACCACGATGTACCAGTACTTC.

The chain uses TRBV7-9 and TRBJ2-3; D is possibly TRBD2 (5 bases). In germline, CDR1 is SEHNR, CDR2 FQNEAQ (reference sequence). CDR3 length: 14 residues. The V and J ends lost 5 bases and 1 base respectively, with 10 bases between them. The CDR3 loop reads CASSPFGGTDTQYF. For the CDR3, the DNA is TGTGCCAGCAGCCCGTTCGGGGGCACAGATACGCAGTATTTT.

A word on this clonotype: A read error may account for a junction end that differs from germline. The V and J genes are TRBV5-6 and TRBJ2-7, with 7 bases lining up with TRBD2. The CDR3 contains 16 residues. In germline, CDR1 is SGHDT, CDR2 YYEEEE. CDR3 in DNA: TGTGCCAGCAGCTTGTCTAGCGGAAGCCGCTCCTGCGAGCAGTACTTC. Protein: CASSLSSGSRSCEQYF.

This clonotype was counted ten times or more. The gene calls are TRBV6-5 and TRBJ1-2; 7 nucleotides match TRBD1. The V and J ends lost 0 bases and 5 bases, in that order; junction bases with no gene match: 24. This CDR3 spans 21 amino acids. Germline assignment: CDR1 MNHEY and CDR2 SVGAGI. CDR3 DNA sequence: TGTGCCAGCAGTTACTCCACTCCATTTGCTACCCCTTTGACAGGGTATTATGGCTACACCTTC. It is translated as CASSYSTPFATPLTGYYGYTF.

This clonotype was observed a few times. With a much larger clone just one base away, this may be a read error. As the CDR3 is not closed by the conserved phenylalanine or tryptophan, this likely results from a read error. CDR3 amino acids: CASSLHWAPSGMNTEAFL. CDR3 bases: TGTGCCAGCAGTCTTCATTGGGCCCCGTCGGGGATGAACACTGAAGCTTTCCTT. V is TRBV28 and J is TRBJ1-1; unclear D gene. V lost 5 bases, J lost 0 bases, and 22 bases lay in between. Per the germline V gene, CDR1 is MDHEN and CDR2 is SYDVKM. The CDR3 is 18 residues long.

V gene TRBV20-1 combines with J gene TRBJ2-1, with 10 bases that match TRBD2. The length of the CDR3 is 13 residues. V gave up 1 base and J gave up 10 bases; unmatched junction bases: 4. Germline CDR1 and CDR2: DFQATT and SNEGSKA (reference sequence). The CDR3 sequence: CSARVAGGREQFF. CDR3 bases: TGCAGTGCTAGAGTAGCGGGAGGCAGGGAGCAGTTCTTC.

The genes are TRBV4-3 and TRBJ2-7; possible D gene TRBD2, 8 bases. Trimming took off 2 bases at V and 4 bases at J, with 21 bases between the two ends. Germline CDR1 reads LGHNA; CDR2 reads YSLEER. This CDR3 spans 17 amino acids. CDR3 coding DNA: TGCGCCAGCAGCCAACGAACGGGAGGGACAGTCCTTTACGAGCAGTACTTC. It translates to CASSQRTGGTVLYEQYF.

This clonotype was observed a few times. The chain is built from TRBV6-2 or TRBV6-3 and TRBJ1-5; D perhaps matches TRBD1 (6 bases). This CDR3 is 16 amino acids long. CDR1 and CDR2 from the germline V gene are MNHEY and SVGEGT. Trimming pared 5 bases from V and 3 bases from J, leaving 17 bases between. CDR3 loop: CASSPARGEYNQPQHF. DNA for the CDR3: TGTGCCAGCAGTCCCGCCAGGGGCGAGTACAATCAGCCCCAGCATTTT.

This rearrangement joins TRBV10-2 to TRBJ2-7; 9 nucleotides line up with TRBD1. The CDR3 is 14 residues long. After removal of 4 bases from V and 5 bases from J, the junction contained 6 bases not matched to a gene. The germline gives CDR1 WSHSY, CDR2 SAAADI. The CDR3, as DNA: TGCGCCAGCAGTGTAACAGGGGGCATCAACGAGCAGTACTTC. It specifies CASSVTGGINEQYF.

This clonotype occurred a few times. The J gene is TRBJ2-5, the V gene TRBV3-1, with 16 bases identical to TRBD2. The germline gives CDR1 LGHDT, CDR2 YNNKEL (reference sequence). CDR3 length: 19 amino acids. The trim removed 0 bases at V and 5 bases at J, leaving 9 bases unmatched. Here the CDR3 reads CASSQDPPGLAGGRETQYF. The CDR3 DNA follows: TGTGCCAGCAGCCAAGATCCTCCGGGACTAGCGGGAGGGAGGGAGACCCAGTACTTC.